The sequence of this TCR beta chain was determined in a study of CD8 T cells in Susac syndrome. The T cells that were sequenced for TCR beta were CD8+ and CD4+ cells from blood. In the multiple sclerosis control group, patients were treatment-naive and had stable or active relapsing-remitting disease. The CD8+ and CD4+ T cells were isolated magnetically using a negative isolation approach, whereas the TEMRA cells were enriched by FACS. When the RNA was reverse transcribed, random hexamers were used with an input of about 0.45 to 1 ug. The CDR3 of TCR beta was amplified by immunoSEQ multiplex PCR across 54 Vbeta and 13 Jbeta. Using its own MiXCR run on the immunoSEQ multiplex PCR reads, TCRdb lists one record per CDR3 protein. The table lists roughly 120,000 distinct CDR3 sequences, about 92% of them singletons. Trimming cost V 5 bases and J 8 bases; bases outside gene matches: 9. This CDR3 is 15 amino acids long. Germline-derived CDR1 and CDR2 are SEHNR and FQNEAQ (reference sequence).

Sequencing was performed on CD4+ T cells from PBMCs. The genes are TRBV7-9 and TRBJ2-2; TRBD1 agrees at 9 bases. The sequence was obtained from a human donor with multiple sclerosis. This chain's CDR3 is CASSQNPQGAGELFF. DNA for the CDR3: TGTGCCAGCAGCCAGAACCCACAGGGGGCTGGGGAGCTGTTTTTT.